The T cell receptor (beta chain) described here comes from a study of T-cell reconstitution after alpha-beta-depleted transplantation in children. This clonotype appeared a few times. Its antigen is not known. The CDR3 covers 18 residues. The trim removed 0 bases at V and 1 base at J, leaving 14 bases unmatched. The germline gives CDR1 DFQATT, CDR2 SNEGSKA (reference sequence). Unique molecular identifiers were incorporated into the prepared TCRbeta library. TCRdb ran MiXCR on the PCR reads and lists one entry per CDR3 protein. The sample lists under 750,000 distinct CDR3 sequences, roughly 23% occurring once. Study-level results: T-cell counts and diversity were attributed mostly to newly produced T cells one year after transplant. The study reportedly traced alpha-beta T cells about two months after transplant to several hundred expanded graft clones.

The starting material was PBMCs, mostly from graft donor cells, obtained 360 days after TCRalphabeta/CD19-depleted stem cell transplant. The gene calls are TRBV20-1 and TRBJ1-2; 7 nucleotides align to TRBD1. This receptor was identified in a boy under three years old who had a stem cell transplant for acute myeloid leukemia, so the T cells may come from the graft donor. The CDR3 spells CSARERVFDREVNYGYTF. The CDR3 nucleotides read TGCAGTGCTAGAGAGAGAGTCTTTGACAGGGAGGTTAACTATGGCTACACCTTC.